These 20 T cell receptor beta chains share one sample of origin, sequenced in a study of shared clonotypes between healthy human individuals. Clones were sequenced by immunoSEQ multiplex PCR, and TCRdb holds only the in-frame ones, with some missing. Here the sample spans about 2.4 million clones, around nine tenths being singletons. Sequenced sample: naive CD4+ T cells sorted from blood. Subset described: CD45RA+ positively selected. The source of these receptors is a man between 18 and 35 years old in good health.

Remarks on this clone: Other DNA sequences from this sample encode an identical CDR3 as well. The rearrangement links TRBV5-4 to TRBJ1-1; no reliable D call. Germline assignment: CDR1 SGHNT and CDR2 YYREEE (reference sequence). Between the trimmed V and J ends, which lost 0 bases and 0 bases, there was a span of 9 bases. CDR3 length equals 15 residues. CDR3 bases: TGTGCCAGCAGCTTGGCTGGGCAGCTGAACACTGAAGCTTTCTTT. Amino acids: CASSLAGQLNTEAFF.

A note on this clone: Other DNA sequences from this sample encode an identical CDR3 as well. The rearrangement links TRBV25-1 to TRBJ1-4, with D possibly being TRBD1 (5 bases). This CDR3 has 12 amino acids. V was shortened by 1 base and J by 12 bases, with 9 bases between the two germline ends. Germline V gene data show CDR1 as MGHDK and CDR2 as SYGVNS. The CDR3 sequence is CASSESIGELFF. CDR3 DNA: TGTGCCAGCAGTGAATCGATAGGGGAACTGTTTTTT.

CDR3 sequence reads: CASSPVSENTEAFF. The DNA for the CDR3 is TGTGCCAGCTCACCTGTCTCAGAGAACACTGAAGCTTTCTTT. This chain links TRBV18 with TRBJ1-1, with D unresolved. The CDR3 sequence is 14 residues long. Trimming removed 3 bases from V and 1 base from J, with 9 bases in between. CDR1 is KGHSH, CDR2 LQKENI, per germline.

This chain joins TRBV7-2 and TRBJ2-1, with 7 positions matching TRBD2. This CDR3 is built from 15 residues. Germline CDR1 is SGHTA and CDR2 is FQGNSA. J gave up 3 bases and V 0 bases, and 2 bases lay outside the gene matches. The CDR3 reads CASSLASSGYNEQFF. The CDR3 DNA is TGTGCCAGCAGCTTAGCGTCTAGCGGCTACAATGAGCAGTTCTTC.

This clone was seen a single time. CDR3 protein: CASSLKAGDSYEQYF. DNA of the CDR3: TGTGCCAGCAGTTTAAAGGCAGGGGACTCCTACGAGCAGTACTTC. The J gene is TRBJ2-7, the V gene TRBV27, with D perhaps matching TRBD1 (6 bases). The V and J ends lost 2 bases and 0 bases respectively, with 11 bases between them. This CDR3 spans 15 amino acids. The germline V gene has CDR1 MNHEY and CDR2 SMNVEV (reference sequence).

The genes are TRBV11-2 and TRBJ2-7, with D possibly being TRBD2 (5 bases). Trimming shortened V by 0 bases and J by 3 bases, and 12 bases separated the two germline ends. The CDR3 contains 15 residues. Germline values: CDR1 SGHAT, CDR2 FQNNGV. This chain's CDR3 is CASSLDGGIYYEQYF. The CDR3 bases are TGTGCCAGCAGCTTAGATGGAGGCATTTACTACGAGCAGTACTTC.

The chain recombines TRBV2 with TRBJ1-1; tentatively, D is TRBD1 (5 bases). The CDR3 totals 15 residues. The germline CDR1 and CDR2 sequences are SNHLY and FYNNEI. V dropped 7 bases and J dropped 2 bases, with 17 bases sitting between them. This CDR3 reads CASTPEGRANTEAFF. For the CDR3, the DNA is TGTGCCAGCACCCCGGAGGGCAGGGCTAACACTGAAGCTTTCTTT.

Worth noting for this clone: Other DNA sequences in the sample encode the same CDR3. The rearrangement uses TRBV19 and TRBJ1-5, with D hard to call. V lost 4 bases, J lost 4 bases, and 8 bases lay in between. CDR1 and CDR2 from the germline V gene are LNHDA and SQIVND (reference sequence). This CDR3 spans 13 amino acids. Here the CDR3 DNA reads TGTGCCAGTAGTACACAGAGTAATCAGCCCCAGCATTTT. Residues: CASSTQSNQPQHF.

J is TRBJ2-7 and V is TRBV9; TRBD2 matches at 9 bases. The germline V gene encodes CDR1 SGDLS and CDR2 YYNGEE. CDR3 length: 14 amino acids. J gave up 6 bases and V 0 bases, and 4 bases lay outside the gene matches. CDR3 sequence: CASSVAPSGVEQYF. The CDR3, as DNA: TGTGCCAGCAGCGTAGCTCCTAGCGGGGTCGAGCAGTACTTC.

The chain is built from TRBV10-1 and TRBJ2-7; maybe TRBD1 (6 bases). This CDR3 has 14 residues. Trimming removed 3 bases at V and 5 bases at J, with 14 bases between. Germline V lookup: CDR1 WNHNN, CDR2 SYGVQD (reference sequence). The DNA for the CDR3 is TGCGCCAGCAGTGATGGACAGACTGCCCACGAGCAGTACTTC. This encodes CASSDGQTAHEQYF.

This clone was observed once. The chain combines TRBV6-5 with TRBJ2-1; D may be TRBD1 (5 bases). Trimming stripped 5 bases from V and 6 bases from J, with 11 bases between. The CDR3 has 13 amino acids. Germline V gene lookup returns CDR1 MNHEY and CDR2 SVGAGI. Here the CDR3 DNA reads TGTGCCAGCAGTAAAACAGGTTTCAATGAGCAGTTCTTC. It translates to CASSKTGFNEQFF.

CDR3 coding DNA: TGTGCCAGCGGGTTGGGGGCAGATACGCAGTATTTT. This sequence encodes CASGLGADTQYF. The V and J genes are TRBV7-3 and TRBJ2-3; the D call may be TRBD1 or TRBD2 (5 bases each). This CDR3 contains 12 residues. Germline V gene sequence: CDR1 SGHTA, CDR2 FQGTGA. The V gene lost 8 bases and the J gene lost 4 bases, with 10 bases spanning the gap.

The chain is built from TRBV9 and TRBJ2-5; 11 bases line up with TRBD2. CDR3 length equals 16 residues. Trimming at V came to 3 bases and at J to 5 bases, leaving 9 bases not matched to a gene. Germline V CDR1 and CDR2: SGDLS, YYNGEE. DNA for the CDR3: TGTGCCAGCAGCGCCGGGACTAGCGGTGCTCGGGAGACCCAGTACTTC. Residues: CASSAGTSGARETQYF.

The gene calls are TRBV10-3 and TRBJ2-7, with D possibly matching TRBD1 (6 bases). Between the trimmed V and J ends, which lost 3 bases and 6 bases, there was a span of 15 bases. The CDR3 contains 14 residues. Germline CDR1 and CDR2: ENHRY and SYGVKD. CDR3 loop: CAISEVGQGLEQYF. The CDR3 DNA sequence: TGTGCCATCAGTGAAGTCGGTCAGGGGCTCGAGCAGTACTTC.

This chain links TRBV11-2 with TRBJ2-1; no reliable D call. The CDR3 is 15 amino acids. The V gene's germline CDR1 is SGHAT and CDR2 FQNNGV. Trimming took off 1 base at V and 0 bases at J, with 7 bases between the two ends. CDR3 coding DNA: TGTGCCAGCAGCTTAGGACCTAGCTCCTACAATGAGCAGTTCTTC. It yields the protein CASSLGPSSYNEQFF.

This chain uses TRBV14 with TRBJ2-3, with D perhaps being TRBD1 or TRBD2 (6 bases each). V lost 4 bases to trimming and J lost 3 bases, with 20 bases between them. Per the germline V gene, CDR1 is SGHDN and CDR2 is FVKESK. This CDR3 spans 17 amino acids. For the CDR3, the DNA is TGTGCCAGCAGCCCAAGTCACGGAGGGGGACGAACAGATACGCAGTATTTT. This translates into CASSPSHGGGRTDTQYF. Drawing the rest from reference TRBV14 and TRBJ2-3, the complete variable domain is EAGVTQFPSHSVIEKGQTVTLRCDPISGHDNLYWYRRVMGKEIKFLLHFVKESKQDESGMPNNRFLAERTGGTYSTLKVQPAELEDSGVYFCASSPSHGGGRTDTQYFGPGTRLTVL.

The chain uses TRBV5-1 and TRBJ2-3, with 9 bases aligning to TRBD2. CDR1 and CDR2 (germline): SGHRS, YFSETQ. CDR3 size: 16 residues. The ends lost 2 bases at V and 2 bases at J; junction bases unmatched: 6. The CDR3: CASSFEGGRVTDTQYF. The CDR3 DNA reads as TGCGCCAGCAGCTTCGAAGGCGGGAGGGTCACAGATACGCAGTATTTT.

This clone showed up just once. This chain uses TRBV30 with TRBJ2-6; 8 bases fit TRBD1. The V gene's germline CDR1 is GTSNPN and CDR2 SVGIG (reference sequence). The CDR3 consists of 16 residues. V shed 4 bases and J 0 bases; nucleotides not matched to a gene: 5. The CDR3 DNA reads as TGTGCCTGGACAGGGGGCGCCTTCTCTGGGGCCAACGTCCTGACTTTC. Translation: CAWTGGAFSGANVLTF. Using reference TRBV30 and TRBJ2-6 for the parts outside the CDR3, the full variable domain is SQTIHQWPATLVQPVGSPLSLECTVEGTSNPNLYWYRQAAGRGLQLLFYSVGIGQISSEVPQNLSASRPQDRQFILSSKKLLLSDSGFYLCAWTGGAFSGANVLTFGAGSRLTVL.

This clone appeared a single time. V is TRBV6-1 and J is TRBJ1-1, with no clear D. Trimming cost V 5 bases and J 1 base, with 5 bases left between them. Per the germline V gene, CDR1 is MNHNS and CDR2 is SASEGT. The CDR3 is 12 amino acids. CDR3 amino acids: CASSIQNTEAFF. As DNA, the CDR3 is TGTGCCAGCAGTATACAGAACACTGAAGCTTTCTTT.

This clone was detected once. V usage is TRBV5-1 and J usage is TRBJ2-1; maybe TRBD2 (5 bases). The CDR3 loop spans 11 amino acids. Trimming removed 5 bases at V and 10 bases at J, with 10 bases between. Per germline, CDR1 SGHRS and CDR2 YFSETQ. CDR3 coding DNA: TGCGCCAGCAGGGCGGGTTGGGAGCAGTTCTTC. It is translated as CASRAGWEQFF.